This T cell receptor beta chain was recorded in a study of T cell changes during pregnancy in multiple sclerosis. The CDR3 runs 8 residues. Germline CDR1 is GTSNPN and CDR2 is SVGIG (reference sequence). This clone was found once. Assay used: immunoSEQ multiplex PCR; TCRdb lists only in-frame clones, some missing. The sample holds some 100,000 clones, around 93% seen once. The TCR originated in a female donor with multiple sclerosis, enrolled in a pregnancy study. The starting material was peripheral blood, obtained before pregnancy. V and J are TRBV30 and TRBJ2-1; D remains ambiguous. CDR3 sequence (DNA): TGTGCATCCGATGAGCAGTTCTTC. Translated, it gives CASDEQFF.